This T cell receptor (beta chain) was obtained from a study of Ad26.COV2.S vaccination and SARS-CoV-2 variants. In the study overall: Dosing was one shot or two shots 56 days apart.

The CDR3 runs 12 residues. The trim removed 3 bases at V and 7 bases at J, leaving 1 base unmatched. CDR1 is MGHDK and CDR2 is SYGVNS in the germline V gene. The data were produced by immunoSEQ multiplex PCR, yet TCRdb's version contains in-frame clones alone and is incomplete. The sample includes approximately 480,000 clones, around 88% of them seen just once. The treatment was: around 19 received Ad26.COV2.S at low or high dose, single or two shots; five or six received placebo; per-sample allocation not given. All samples were drawn on day 63, counting from the first vaccine or placebo injection. An adult aged 18-55 years in Boston served as the donor.

The rearrangement joins TRBV25-1 to TRBJ2-7, with TRBD1 identical over 9 bases. This TCR came from a person between 18 and 65 years old who received the Ad26.COV2.S COVID-19 vaccine or a placebo. This material consisted of peripheral blood, taken in a trial of Ad26.COV2.S vaccine versus placebo. CDR3 region: CASSDGTGEQYF. CDR3 nucleotides: TGTGCCAGCAGTGATGGGACAGGGGAGCAGTACTTC.